The 26 T cell receptor beta chains below all came from one sample that was sequenced in a study of CD8 T cells in ankylosing spondylitis. TCRdb fed the 5' RACE reads into MiXCR, producing one record per CDR3 protein. Of some 220,000 distinct CDR3 sequences listed, under 12% were seen once; the top ten hold 2.6%. Material: blood, either unsorted or a sorted T cell fraction (not recorded which). These TCRs come from a male donor with ankylosing spondylitis or in good health (not recorded which).

In its sample, this clonotype was seen many times. V is TRBV6-1 and J is TRBJ2-1, with 10 bases matching TRBD2. The CDR3 spans 15 residues. The V segment lost 6 bases and the J segment 6 bases; nucleotides outside the gene matches: 8. CDR1 is MNHNS, CDR2 SASEGT, per germline. CDR3 sequence: CASSGLAGVRNEQFF. The CDR3 DNA is TGTGCCAGCAGCGGGCTAGCGGGAGTTCGCAATGAGCAGTTCTTC.

This clonotype was observed at least ten times. The genes are TRBV5-4 and TRBJ1-2; D might be TRBD1 (5 bases). CDR1 SGHNT and CDR2 YYREEE come from the germline V gene (reference sequence). The V gene lost 4 bases and the J gene lost 5 bases, with 15 bases spanning the gap. The CDR3 consists of 14 residues. The CDR3, as DNA: TGTGCCAGCAGCCCGGGGACCCCGGAGTATGGCTACACCTTC. Translation: CASSPGTPEYGYTF. Looking up the rest from reference TRBV5-4 and TRBJ1-2 gives the full variable domain: ETGVTQSPTHLIKTRGQQVTLRCSSQSGHNTVSWYQQALGQGPQFIFQYYREEENGRGNFPPRFSGLQFPNYSSELNVNALELDDSALYLCASSPGTPEYGYTFGSGTRLTVV.

This clonotype has a count of ten or more. The chain carries TRBV20-1 and TRBJ1-5; 7 nucleotides agree with TRBD1. Germline CDR1 DFQATT, CDR2 SNEGSKA (reference sequence). CDR3 length equals 15 residues. V dropped 0 bases and J dropped 3; count of bases not matched to a gene: 5. The CDR3: CSARDGGQTNQPQHF. The CDR3 DNA follows: TGCAGTGCTAGAGATGGGGGACAGACCAATCAGCCCCAGCATTTT.

This clonotype appeared many times. J is TRBJ2-2 and V is TRBV12-3 or TRBV12-4, with D tentatively TRBD2 (6 bases). The CDR3 totals 12 residues. Trimming cost V 9 bases and J 9 bases, with 14 bases left between them. For the CDR3, the DNA is TGTGCCAGTCGGGACTCCGTCCGGGAGCTGTTTTTT. Amino acids: CASRDSVRELFF.

This clonotype showed up many times. The CDR3 region has the DNA TGCAGTGCCTACACGACTAGCGGGAGGGGTGAGCAGTTCTTC. This codes for CSAYTTSGRGEQFF. V is TRBV20-1 and J is TRBJ2-1, with TRBD2 matching 14 bases. The J segment lost 9 bases and the V segment lost 6 bases, leaving 7 bases of the junction unmatched. Germline loops: CDR1 DFQATT, CDR2 SNEGSKA (reference sequence). This CDR3 is built from 14 residues.

This sequence joins TRBV7-9 and TRBJ2-7; D may match TRBD1 or TRBD2 (5 bases each). Between the trimmed V and J ends, which lost 4 bases and 0 bases, there was a span of 10 bases. The CDR3 length is 14 residues. In germline, CDR1 is SEHNR, CDR2 FQNEAQ (reference sequence). CDR3 nucleotide sequence: TGTGCCAGCAGCTCCTATGGGGGCTCCTACGAGCAGTACTTC. Protein product: CASSSYGGSYEQYF.

This clonotype was recorded many times. The V gene is TRBV9, the J gene TRBJ1-5; maybe TRBD1 (5 bases). Germline V gene lookup returns CDR1 SGDLS and CDR2 YYNGEE. Deletions cut 1 base from V and 0 bases from J, with 8 bases between. The CDR3 has 15 residues. This CDR3 is CASSVRGDSNQPQHF. CDR3 DNA: TGTGCCAGCAGCGTAAGAGGGGATAGCAATCAGCCCCAGCATTTT.

Details on this clonotype: A read error may be the cause here, since a much bigger clone is one base away. V is TRBV11-3 and J is TRBJ2-4, with a weak D call TRBD1 (6 bases). CDR1 and CDR2 (germline): SGHNT, YENEEA. The CDR3 loop spans 17 amino acids. V lost 0 bases to trimming and J lost 3 bases, with 15 bases between them. The CDR3 is CASSLDRAGEGKNIQYF. The CDR3 nucleotides read TGTGCCAGCAGCTTAGATCGGGCAGGGGAAGGCAAAAACATTCAGTACTTC.

Many counts were recorded for this clonotype. The V and J genes are TRBV25-1 and TRBJ1-5; D gene ambiguous. The germline V gene has CDR1 MGHDK and CDR2 SYGVNS. This CDR3 is built from 15 residues. The germline V and J ends were trimmed by 3 bases and 1 base, with 10 bases remaining between them. The CDR3 nucleotides are TGTGCCAGCAGTGACGGTTTGTACAGCAATCAGCCCCAGCATTTT. This sequence encodes CASSDGLYSNQPQHF.

This clonotype came up many times. The chain links TRBV9 to TRBJ2-7, with D possibly being TRBD1 or TRBD2 (5 bases each). This CDR3 region has 12 residues. Trimming cost V 6 bases and J 12 bases, with 19 bases left between them. Germline loops: CDR1 SGDLS, CDR2 YYNGEE. Written as DNA, the CDR3 is TGTGCCAGCAATCGAGGTGGGGGAGCTAGGTACTTC. Protein: CASNRGGGARYF.

The table lists this clonotype with many counts. The chain combines TRBV21-1 with TRBJ2-3; the tabulated D call, TRBD2, remains unverified against the DNA. TRBV21-1 is classified as a pseudogene. The CDR3 has 17 amino acids. The CDR3 reads CASSARPDGCKADTQYF. CDR3 coding DNA: TGTGCCAGCAGCGCCCGCCCGGACGGCTGTAAGGCAGATACGCAGTATTTT.

In this sample, this clonotype turned up a few times. CDR3 protein: CASSKGLRERQETQYF. CDR3 in DNA: TGTGCCAGCAGCAAAGGGTTGCGGGAGAGGCAAGAGACCCAGTACTTC. V usage is TRBV21-1 and J usage is TRBJ2-5; the listed D gene, TRBD2, was not tested against the DNA. TRBV21-1 is a documented pseudogene. The CDR3 runs to 16 residues.

This clonotype was seen at least ten times. The gene calls are TRBV20-1 and TRBJ1-2; unclear D gene. Germline lookup yields CDR1 DFQATT and CDR2 SNEGSKA (reference sequence). Trimming took 3 bases from V and 4 from J, leaving 12 bases between them. The CDR3 sequence is 13 residues long. DNA for the CDR3: TGCAGTGCTAGTGGACCGCAGCCCTATGGCTACACCTTC. Its translation is CSASGPQPYGYTF.

This clonotype was detected only a few times. V and J are TRBV15 and TRBJ2-6, with D possibly TRBD1 on 5 matching bases. The V end was cut by 5 bases, the J end by 0 bases, with 8 bases between. Germline V lookup: CDR1 LNHNV, CDR2 YYDKDF (reference sequence). The CDR3 loop spans 15 amino acids. In nucleotides, the CDR3 is TGTGCCACCAGCCTTGGACACTCTGGGGCCAACGTCCTGACTTTC. Translating gives CATSLGHSGANVLTF.

This clonotype was observed at least ten times. The chain combines TRBV25-1 with TRBJ2-5, with D hard to call. The germline V gene encodes CDR1 MGHDK and CDR2 SYGVNS. Trimming removed 5 bases from V and 0 bases from J, with 1 base in between. The CDR3 totals 11 residues. The CDR3 sequence is CASSNQETQYF. The CDR3 nucleotides are TGTGCCAGCAGTAACCAAGAGACCCAGTACTTC.

The table lists this clonotype with many counts. The CDR3 sequence: CATTDVDGFNYGYTF. The DNA for the CDR3 is TGTGCCACCACGGATGTGGACGGATTTAACTATGGCTACACCTTC. The chain carries TRBV10-3 and TRBJ1-2; D is unclear. The CDR3 spans 15 residues. Trimming took off 10 bases at V and 1 base at J, with 19 bases between the two ends. Germline CDR1 ENHRY, CDR2 SYGVKD.

This clonotype showed up many times. The genes are TRBV29-1 and TRBJ2-1; TRBD2 agrees at 11 bases. There are 16 residues in the CDR3. The ends lost 6 bases at V and 6 bases at J; junction bases unmatched: 13. CDR1 and CDR2 from the germline V gene are SQVTM and ANQGSEA. CDR3: CSVRRAPSGGLNEQFF. The CDR3 DNA sequence: TGCAGCGTCCGGCGGGCGCCTAGCGGGGGGCTCAATGAGCAGTTCTTC.

As regards this clonotype: A read error may produce the germline difference seen at one junction end. V is TRBV7-9 and J is TRBJ2-7; 7 bases are a match to TRBD1. The CDR3 is 12 residues long. Germline CDR1 reads SEHNR; CDR2 reads FQNEAQ (reference sequence). The CDR3 spells CASSLGPGTAFF. CDR3 coding DNA: TGTGCCAGCAGCTTAGGGCCCGGGACAGCCTTCTTC.

The sample holds many counts of this clonotype. The rearrangement uses TRBV5-1 and TRBJ2-1; TRBD1 agrees at 9 bases. The length of the CDR3 is 15 residues. Trimming cost V 4 bases and J 3 bases; bases outside gene matches: 5. The germline V gene has CDR1 SGHRS and CDR2 YFSETQ. The chain's CDR3 is CASSRETGGYNEQFF. CDR3 nucleotide sequence: TGCGCCAGCAGCCGGGAGACAGGGGGCTACAATGAGCAGTTCTTC.

This clonotype was observed many times. The chain joins TRBV2 to TRBJ2-5, with D hard to call. The V and J ends lost 6 bases and 4 bases respectively, with 9 bases between them. Germline loops: CDR1 SNHLY, CDR2 FYNNEI. CDR3 size: 12 residues. The CDR3 sequence is CASRDEGETQYF. The CDR3 region has the DNA TGTGCCAGCAGGGACGAAGGAGAGACCCAGTACTTC.

This rearrangement joins TRBV4-2 to TRBJ2-2; 10 bases are shared with TRBD1. Germline loops: CDR1 LGHNA, CDR2 YNFKEQ. The junction had 6 bases not matched to a gene; V was cut back by 4 bases and J by 4 bases. The length of the CDR3 is 16 residues. Here the CDR3 reads CASSPVTGGGTGELFF. For the CDR3, the DNA is TGTGCCAGCAGCCCCGTGACAGGGGGCGGCACCGGGGAGCTGTTTTTT.

This clonotype was seen repeatedly, ten times or more. The chain recombines TRBV20-1 with TRBJ2-7, with D tentatively TRBD2 (6 bases). V lost 4 bases and J lost 6, with 16 bases in between. The CDR3 loop spans 13 amino acids. Germline values: CDR1 DFQATT, CDR2 SNEGSKA (reference sequence). For the CDR3, the DNA is TGCAGTGCTATAGGCAGGGAGGTCGGCGAGCAGTACTTC. The encoded protein is CSAIGREVGEQYF.

In its sample, this clonotype was seen many times. The rearrangement links TRBV7-7 to TRBJ2-5, with 9 bases lining up with TRBD1. V shed 4 bases, J shed 5 bases, and the junction held 5 bases outside the gene matches. This CDR3 is built from 14 residues. Per the germline V gene, CDR1 is SSHAT and CDR2 is FNYEAQ (reference sequence). The CDR3 loop reads CASSSKQGAETQYF. As DNA, the CDR3 is TGTGCCAGCAGCTCGAAACAGGGGGCTGAGACCCAGTACTTC.

This clonotype has ten or more counts. The V call is TRBV27, the J call TRBJ2-1; 11 nucleotides line up with TRBD2. V lost 6 bases and J lost 6; bases outside the gene matches: 10. The germline CDR1 and CDR2 sequences are MNHEY and SMNVEV (reference sequence). The CDR3 covers 16 residues. CDR3 nucleotide sequence: TGTGCCAGCAGCGGACCGGGACTAGCGGTCGGCAATGAGCAGTTCTTC. Translated, it gives CASSGPGLAVGNEQFF.

The chain joins TRBV7-9 to TRBJ1-4; 7 nucleotides match TRBD1. Germline assignment: CDR1 SEHNR and CDR2 FQNEAQ (reference sequence). This CDR3 region has 17 residues. Trimming removed 5 bases from V and 1 base from J; junction bases left unmatched: 10. CDR3 residues: CASSPTGQDLTNEKLFF. The CDR3 DNA follows: TGTGCCAGCAGCCCAACCGGACAGGACCTAACTAATGAAAAACTGTTTTTT.

This clonotype was recorded at least ten times. V and J are TRBV25-1 and TRBJ2-2, with 9 bases matching TRBD2. Trimming at V came to 3 bases and at J to 6 bases, leaving 5 bases not matched to a gene. Germline-derived CDR1 and CDR2 are MGHDK and SYGVNS. The CDR3 has 15 amino acids. CDR3 protein: CASSEGSGGSGELFF. CDR3 nucleotide sequence: TGTGCCAGCAGTGAGGGTAGCGGGGGTTCCGGGGAGCTGTTTTTT.